This T cell receptor beta chain was captured by sequencing in a study of tumor T cells in aggressive B-cell lymphoma. The table came from immunoSEQ multiplex PCR; TCRdb's copy has only in-frame clones and leaves some out. The sample lists roughly 2,800 clones; 88% were seen once. This receptor was obtained from an adult with diffuse large B cell lymphoma. What was sequenced was tumor tissue.

For the CDR3, the DNA is TGTGCCAGCAGCGTAGGGGGGCTACGACTGTCAGGGCTCGTAGCCAAAAACATTCAGTACTTC. Its protein is CASSVGGLRLSGLVAKNIQYF. The V and J genes are TRBV9 and TRBJ2-4, with TRBD1 as a possible D gene (6 bases). The CDR3 sequence is 21 residues long. The germline V and J ends were trimmed by 0 bases and 0 bases, with 25 bases remaining between them. Germline-derived CDR1 and CDR2 are SGDLS and YYNGEE.